These 19 T cell receptor beta chains came from one sample sequenced in a study of shared clonotypes between healthy human individuals. CD8 cells classed as naive were CD45RO-negative and positively selected for CCR7, excluding terminally differentiated effector memory CD45RA+ cells. Libraries were prepared by immunoSEQ multiplex PCR; TCRdb keeps only in-frame clonotypes and omits some of them. The table records over 2,000,000 clones, roughly 93% of them present only once. The sample consisted of naive CD8+ T cells from PBMCs. The receptor set was obtained from a man aged 18 to 30 in good health. Some clones in this sample may be carry-over from other donors' samples.

V and J are TRBV5-1 and TRBJ2-7, with a weak D call TRBD1 (6 bases). CDR1 SGHRS and CDR2 YFSETQ come from the germline V gene. The ends were cut back, 3 bases at V and 2 bases at J, with 12 bases in the middle. This CDR3 has 14 amino acids. DNA of the CDR3: TGCGCCAGCAGCTATACAGGGAAGGCCTACGAGCAGTACTTC. It encodes CASSYTGKAYEQYF.

The chain has TRBV19 and TRBJ2-1; D is unresolved. The CDR3 is 14 residues long. Trimming took off 6 bases at V and 5 bases at J, with 14 bases between the two ends. Looked up from germline, CDR1 is LNHDA and CDR2 is SQIVND (reference sequence). This CDR3 reads CASRFSGGNNEQFF. CDR3 bases: TGTGCCAGTAGATTTTCGGGTGGGAACAATGAGCAGTTCTTC. The full variable domain, its missing parts supplied by reference TRBV19 and TRBJ2-1, is DGGITQSPKYLFRKEGQNVTLSCEQNLNHDAMYWYRQDPGQGLRLIYYSQIVNDFQKGDIAEGYSVSREKKESFPLTVTSAQKNPTAFYLCASRFSGGNNEQFFGPGTRLTVL.

The V gene is TRBV10-3, the J gene TRBJ2-7, with 7 positions matching TRBD2. The CDR3 length is 13 residues. Germline V gene lookup returns CDR1 ENHRY and CDR2 SYGVKD. Trimming removed 4 bases from V and 9 bases from J; junction bases left unmatched: 9. The CDR3 region has the DNA TGTGCCATCAGTGTCTCCGGCGGACTAGGGCAGTACTTC. This sequence encodes CAISVSGGLGQYF.

The chain carries TRBV19 and TRBJ1-1, with D perhaps matching TRBD1 (6 bases). Trimming removed 4 bases from V and 0 bases from J, with 15 bases in between. Germline V gene sequence: CDR1 LNHDA, CDR2 SQIVND (reference sequence). CDR3 size: 16 residues. CDR3 DNA: TGTGCCAGTAGTACCCGGGGGGGACAAATGAACACTGAAGCTTTCTTT. As protein: CASSTRGGQMNTEAFF.

The rearrangement uses TRBV28 and TRBJ1-2; D is ambiguous. Trimming stripped 6 bases from V and 9 bases from J, with 11 bases between. This CDR3 spans 11 amino acids. Germline V lookup: CDR1 MDHEN, CDR2 SYDVKM. Here the CDR3 DNA reads TGTGCCAGCAGAGATAAAATGCGCTACACCTTC. This sequence encodes CASRDKMRYTF.

The V gene is TRBV27, the J gene TRBJ2-3; tentatively, D is TRBD2 (6 bases). CDR3 size: 19 residues. Germline lookup yields CDR1 MNHEY and CDR2 SMNVEV (reference sequence). V lost 5 bases, J lost 0 bases, and 24 bases lay in between. CDR3 region: CASSLNTGEPNLSTDTQYF. CDR3 DNA: TGTGCCAGCAGTCTGAACACGGGAGAACCTAACCTGAGCACAGATACGCAGTATTTT.

J is TRBJ2-1 and V is TRBV19, with 8 bases fitting TRBD1. V trimming: 7 bases; J trimming: 2 bases; junction bases outside the gene matches: 7. The CDR3 is 15 residues long. Germline V CDR1 and CDR2: LNHDA, SQIVND (reference sequence). CDR3 sequence (DNA): TGTGCCAGTACCGGGATGGACAGGGCCTACAATGAGCAGTTCTTC. It translates to CASTGMDRAYNEQFF.

The rearrangement joins TRBV2 to TRBJ2-3; 8 positions agree with TRBD2. CDR1 is SNHLY and CDR2 is FYNNEI in the germline V gene. The V segment lost 3 bases and the J segment 1 base; nucleotides outside the gene matches: 3. This CDR3 has 15 residues. The CDR3 region has the DNA TGTGCCAGCAGTGACGAACTAGCGGGCACAGATACGCAGTATTTT. Protein: CASSDELAGTDTQYF.

The chain carries TRBV7-6 and TRBJ1-1; D remains unclear. Deletions cut 4 bases from V and 9 bases from J, with 15 bases between. CDR1 is SGHVS, CDR2 FNYEAQ, per germline. The CDR3 runs to 13 residues. Here the CDR3 reads CASSSRLQEQAFF. In DNA form, the CDR3 reads TGTGCCAGCAGCTCCAGACTGCAGGAACAAGCTTTCTTT.

This sequence joins TRBV7-6 and TRBJ2-5; D not resolved. The DNA end lines up better with TRBJ2-7; the J call may be wrong. The germline gives CDR1 SGHVS, CDR2 FNYEAQ. The CDR3 spans 13 residues. The CDR3 DNA is TGTGCCAGCAGCTTAACTCCCACCTACGAGCAGTACTTC. The encoded protein is CASSLTPTYEQYF.

The chain uses TRBV11-2 and TRBJ2-7, with 9 bases aligning to TRBD2. V gave up 5 bases and J gave up 3 bases; unmatched junction bases: 8. This CDR3 has 15 residues. Germline CDR1 SGHAT, CDR2 FQNNGV. The CDR3 region has the DNA TGTGCCAGCAGCATAAGACTAGCGGAGATCTACGAGCAGTACTTC. Protein product: CASSIRLAEIYEQYF.

Here the CDR3 reads CSVWIAGPSYEQYF. CDR3 DNA sequence: TGCAGCGTTTGGATAGCGGGACCCTCCTACGAGCAGTACTTC. V usage is TRBV29-1 and J usage is TRBJ2-7; TRBD2 matches 8 bases. V shed 5 bases, J shed 0 bases, and the junction held 6 bases outside the gene matches. CDR3 length: 14 amino acids. CDR1 is SQVTM, CDR2 ANQGSEA, per germline.

The gene calls are TRBV28 and TRBJ1-4, with 7 bases matching TRBD1. CDR1 MDHEN and CDR2 SYDVKM come from the germline V gene. The ends lost 3 bases at V and 4 bases at J; junction bases unmatched: 2. The CDR3 is 14 amino acids. The CDR3 loop is CASSLGQINEKLFF. In DNA, the CDR3 is TGTGCCAGCAGTTTGGGACAGATTAATGAAAAACTGTTTTTT.

The CDR3: CASSPFGGGVHNEQFF. The CDR3 DNA sequence: TGTGCCAGCAGTCCGTTTGGGGGAGGGGTCCACAATGAGCAGTTCTTC. The chain joins TRBV7-9 to TRBJ2-1; the match to TRBD2 covers 7 bases. V trimming: 6 bases; J trimming: 5 bases; junction bases outside the gene matches: 13. The CDR3 consists of 16 residues. Germline V gene data show CDR1 as SEHNR and CDR2 as FQNEAQ (reference sequence).

DNA for the CDR3: TGTGCCAGCAGTGATGGGACAGGGGGCACCGGGGAGCTGTTTTTT. Translated, it gives CASSDGTGGTGELFF. The genes are TRBV6-1 and TRBJ2-2; the match to TRBD1 covers 11 bases. Unmatched junction bases numbered 1, after V lost 3 bases and J lost 4 bases. The germline V gene encodes CDR1 MNHNS and CDR2 SASEGT. CDR3 length equals 15 residues.

This clone has just one count. The chain recombines TRBV5-4 with TRBJ1-1, with 7 bases that match TRBD1. The CDR3 runs to 15 residues. Unmatched junction bases numbered 14, after V lost 5 bases and J lost 7 bases. Germline V CDR1 and CDR2: SGHNT, YYREEE (reference sequence). CDR3 sequence reads: CASSHDREKANEAFF. The DNA for the CDR3 is TGTGCCAGCAGTCACGACAGGGAAAAGGCAAATGAAGCTTTCTTT.

V gene TRBV2 combines with J gene TRBJ1-2; TRBD1 agrees at 7 bases. CDR3 length: 15 amino acids. Germline V gene sequence: CDR1 SNHLY, CDR2 FYNNEI. V lost 3 bases and J lost 2; bases outside the gene matches: 6. The CDR3 DNA sequence: TGTGCCAGCAGTGATGGGCAGGGGGGGAACTATGGCTACACCTTC. Amino acid sequence: CASSDGQGGNYGYTF.

The V and J genes are TRBV2 and TRBJ1-1; D perhaps matches TRBD1 (6 bases). CDR3 length: 12 amino acids. V dropped 4 bases and J dropped 6 bases, with 9 bases sitting between them. Germline lookup yields CDR1 SNHLY and CDR2 FYNNEI. The CDR3 loop is CASSVWGPEAFF. CDR3 sequence (DNA): TGTGCCAGCAGTGTTTGGGGGCCTGAAGCTTTCTTT.

The chain uses TRBV6-5 and TRBJ2-2; tentative D call: TRBD1 (5 bases). Germline loops: CDR1 MNHEY, CDR2 SVGAGI. This CDR3 spans 14 amino acids. Trimming shortened V by 0 bases and J by 6 bases, and 8 bases separated the two germline ends. The CDR3 DNA reads TGTGCCAGCAGTTACTCGGTCAGGGCCGGGGAGCTGTTTTTT. It codes for CASSYSVRAGELFF.